The 16 T cell receptor beta chains presented below share a single source sample, sequenced in a study of Ad26.COV2.S vaccination and SARS-CoV-2 variants. Indicated treatment: around 19 received Ad26.COV2.S at low or high dose, single or two shots; about 5 received placebo; per-sample allocation not given. Sampling occurred on day 63 after the first vaccine or placebo injection. The repertoire was sequenced with immunoSEQ multiplex PCR; TCRdb's copy has only in-frame clones and lacks some. This sample has hundreds of thousands of clones, with 70% to 90% found just once. The sequences come from peripheral blood, collected in a trial of Ad26.COV2.S vaccine versus placebo. The receptors shown here come from a person aged 18 to 65 who received the Ad26.COV2.S COVID-19 vaccine or a placebo.

In its sample, this clone was seen once. The chain joins TRBV5-6 to TRBJ2-1; no definite D call. Germline V gene data show CDR1 as SGHDT and CDR2 as YYEEEE. This CDR3 region has 16 residues. Deletions cut 0 bases from V and 0 bases from J, with 10 bases between. In DNA, the CDR3 is TGTGCCAGCAGCTTGGAGGCGGATAGCTCCTACAATGAGCAGTTCTTC. Translating gives CASSLEADSSYNEQFF. The variable domain in full, with the rest retrieved from reference TRBV5-6 and TRBJ2-1, is DAGVTQSPTHLIKTRGQQVTLRCSPKSGHDTVSWYQQALGQGPQFIFQYYEEEERQRGNFPDRFSGHQFPNYSSELNVNALLLGDSALYLCASSLEADSSYNEQFFGPGTRLTVL.

This chain joins TRBV30 and TRBJ2-5; D might be TRBD2 (5 bases). The germline gives CDR1 GTSNPN, CDR2 SVGIG (reference sequence). This CDR3 contains 13 residues. Trimming took 2 bases from V and 5 from J, leaving 12 bases between them. The CDR3 nucleotides read TGTGCCTGGAGTTCCGGGGTAAAGGAGACCCAGTACTTC. Its protein is CAWSSGVKETQYF. The whole variable domain, remainder taken from reference TRBV30 and TRBJ2-5, is SQTIHQWPATLVQPVGSPLSLECTVEGTSNPNLYWYRQAAGRGLQLLFYSVGIGQISSEVPQNLSASRPQDRQFILSSKKLLLSDSGFYLCAWSSGVKETQYFGPGTRLLVL.

J is TRBJ2-7 and V is TRBV1; no check of the table's D call, TRBD2, against the DNA was made. TRBV1 has pseudogene status. The CDR3 sequence is 13 residues long. The CDR3, as DNA: TGCACCAGGCGACTAGCGGGAGAAGGCGAGCAGTACTTC. This translates into CTRRLAGEGEQYF.

The CDR3 region is CATSSHGPTPGLDPPGTQYF. Here the CDR3 DNA reads TGTGCCACCAGCAGCCACGGTCCCACGCCGGGACTAGACCCGCCTGGGACCCAGTACTTC. This rearrangement joins TRBV15 to TRBJ2-5; 8 nucleotides line up with TRBD2. Looked up from germline, CDR1 is LNHNV and CDR2 is YYDKDF (reference sequence). J gave up 7 bases and V 3 bases, and 25 bases lay outside the gene matches. The CDR3 sequence is 20 residues long.

J is TRBJ2-1 and V is TRBV21-1; the table calls TRBD1, which could not be checked here. TRBV21-1 is annotated as a pseudogene. This CDR3 contains 19 residues. In DNA form, the CDR3 reads TGTGCCAGCAGCAAAAGGTACTGGACAGGAAGGTTCACCTACAATGAGCAGTTCTTC. Amino acids: CASSKRYWTGRFTYNEQFF.

This chain connects TRBV18 to TRBJ2-2; D remains unclear. V lost 3 bases and J lost 3, with 8 bases in between. The CDR3 is 14 residues long. Germline V gene sequence: CDR1 KGHSH, CDR2 LQKENI. The CDR3 here is CASSPSKDTGELFF. CDR3 DNA: TGTGCCAGCTCACCCAGTAAGGACACCGGGGAGCTGTTTTTT.

This clone occurred a few times. The V call is TRBV10-3, the J call TRBJ1-5; perhaps TRBD1 as D (5 bases). There are 15 residues in the CDR3. V was trimmed by 3 bases and J by 4 bases, leaving 13 bases between them. Germline CDR1 ENHRY, CDR2 SYGVKD. The CDR3 is CAISEQEGNNQPQHF. The CDR3 nucleotides are TGTGCCATCAGTGAACAGGAGGGAAATAATCAGCCCCAGCATTTT.

The V and J genes are TRBV7-2 and TRBJ2-2; TRBD2 agrees at 7 bases. Germline loops: CDR1 SGHTA, CDR2 FQGNSA. V was clipped by 5 bases and J by 9 bases; unmatched bases: 12. The length of the CDR3 is 15 residues. The CDR3 DNA reads TGTGCCAGCAGCATAATCGTTGGGGGGGTCCGGGAGCTGTTTTTT. Encoded protein: CASSIIVGGVRELFF.

This clone came up once. This sequence joins TRBV7-2 and TRBJ2-7; maybe TRBD2 (5 bases). Germline CDR1 and CDR2: SGHTA and FQGNSA. Trimming left V 2 bases short and J 5 bases short, with 7 bases between. The CDR3 covers 12 residues. CDR3 sequence (DNA): TGTGCCAGCAGCTTAAGGAGGAACGAGCAGTACTTC. This encodes CASSLRRNEQYF.

This clone appeared once. V usage is TRBV6-2 or TRBV6-3 and J usage is TRBJ2-3; D is uncertain. V lost 6 bases, J lost 11 bases, and 15 bases lay in between. The CDR3 sequence is 12 residues long. Germline V gives CDR1 MNHEY, CDR2 SVGEGT. CDR3 DNA: TGTGCCAGCAGCCCGGCCCACTTCAGGCAGTATTTT. Translated, it gives CASSPAHFRQYF.

This clone was seen once. V gene TRBV30 combines with J gene TRBJ2-6, with D possibly being TRBD1 (5 bases). CDR3 length equals 15 residues. CDR1 and CDR2 (germline): GTSNPN, SVGIG (reference sequence). The germline V and J ends were trimmed by 2 bases and 0 bases, with 8 bases remaining between them. The CDR3 sequence: CAWSTTASGANVLTF. DNA of the CDR3: TGTGCCTGGAGTACGACAGCCTCTGGGGCCAACGTCCTGACTTTC.

The sample holds one count of this clone. CDR3 nucleotide sequence: TGTGCCACCGGATGGGACGTCCAGCCCCAGCATTTT. Amino acids: CATGWDVQPQHF. The rearrangement links TRBV6-5 to TRBJ1-5; D is perhaps TRBD1 (5 bases). The CDR3 covers 12 residues. The V gene's germline CDR1 is MNHEY and CDR2 SVGAGI. Trimming cost V 10 bases and J 7 bases, with 14 bases left between them.

V usage is TRBV7-9 and J usage is TRBJ2-2; 9 bases agree with TRBD1. The V gene end was trimmed by 0 bases and the J gene end by 3 bases; junction bases not matched to a gene: 5. The CDR3 consists of 17 residues. Germline V gives CDR1 SEHNR, CDR2 FQNEAQ (reference sequence). CDR3 residues: CASSLADRGYYTGELFF. CDR3 DNA sequence: TGTGCCAGCAGCTTAGCGGACAGGGGATATTACACCGGGGAGCTGTTTTTT. Based on the CDR3 plus reference TRBV7-9 and TRBJ2-2, the full variable domain is DTGVSQNPRHKITKRGQNVTFRCDPISEHNRLYWYRQTLGQGPEFLTYFQNEAQLEKSRLLSDRFSAERPKGSFSTLEIQRTEQGDSAMYLCASSLADRGYYTGELFFGEGSRLTVL.

This sequence joins TRBV18 and TRBJ2-2, with D tentatively TRBD1 or TRBD2 (5 bases each). Between the trimmed V and J ends, which lost 6 bases and 5 bases, there was a span of 10 bases. Germline CDR1 reads KGHSH; CDR2 reads LQKENI. The length of the CDR3 is 13 residues. CDR3: CASSREGTGELFF. CDR3 sequence (DNA): TGTGCCAGCTCTCGAGAGGGGACCGGGGAGCTGTTTTTT.

The chain employs TRBV6-5 and TRBJ2-5; TRBD1 aligns across 9 bases. The germline V gene has CDR1 MNHEY and CDR2 SVGAGI. The V segment lost 4 bases and the J segment 2 bases; nucleotides outside the gene matches: 8. CDR3 size: 16 residues. CDR3 residues: CASSLRVGQGQETQYF. The CDR3 DNA follows: TGTGCCAGCAGTTTACGGGTTGGACAGGGGCAAGAGACCCAGTACTTC.

The chain employs TRBV10-1 and TRBJ2-1; the match to TRBD1 covers 7 bases. The germline CDR1 and CDR2 sequences are WNHNN and SYGVQD (reference sequence). Unmatched junction bases numbered 4, after V lost 2 bases and J lost 6 bases. The CDR3 sequence is 14 residues long. CDR3 nucleotide sequence: TGCGCCAGCAGTGAGAGGGCAGGGGGCAATGAGCAGTTCTTC. Translation gives CASSERAGGNEQFF.